What follows are 9 T cell receptor beta chains derived from one specimen sequenced in a study of blood T cells in healthy people across ages. The use of a sample-barcoded 5' primer and a J-beta primer mix characterized a second PCR of about 7 to 12 cycles. Each CDR3 protein gets one entry after TCRdb re-called the 5' RACE reads with MiXCR. The sample lists about a million distinct CDR3 sequences, about 53% occurring once. The sequencing sample was made of blood. These receptors came from a woman aged 55-70 years in good health.

This clonotype was counted a few times. The germline gene is not matched at one end of the junction; a read error may be the cause. J is TRBJ2-3 and V is TRBV7-2; TRBD2 matches at 7 bases. Germline CDR1 and CDR2: SGHTA and FQGNSA. CDR3 length: 15 amino acids. The chain's CDR3 is CASSLSGDSTDTQYF. The CDR3 coding sequence is TGCGCCAGCAGCTTGAGCGGGGACAGCACAGATACGCAGTATTTT.

This clonotype was observed a single time. This chain joins TRBV29-1 and TRBJ1-1, with 8 bases aligning to TRBD1. Trimming cost V 4 bases and J 4 bases; bases outside gene matches: 5. The CDR3 covers 13 residues. Per germline, CDR1 SQVTM and CDR2 ANQGSEA. The DNA of the CDR3 is TGCAGCGTTGTTGCGACAGGGGCCACTGAAGCTTTCTTT. It yields the protein CSVVATGATEAFF.

This chain joins TRBV18 and TRBJ2-1, with 10 bases matching TRBD1. Looked up from germline, CDR1 is KGHSH and CDR2 is LQKENI. J lost 8 bases, V lost 3 bases, and 4 bases had no gene match. The CDR3 has 14 amino acids. CDR3 coding DNA: TGTGCCAGCTCACCTGGACAGGGGGGACATGAGCAGTTCTTC. Protein: CASSPGQGGHEQFF.

The chain employs TRBV20-1 and TRBJ2-1; 11 positions agree with TRBD2. Germline CDR1 DFQATT, CDR2 SNEGSKA (reference sequence). The junction had 9 bases not matched to a gene; V was cut back by 2 bases and J by 9 bases. The CDR3 covers 15 residues. As DNA, the CDR3 is TGCAGTGCTAGAAACGAACTAGCGGGAGTCGGTGAGCAGTTCTTC. This translates into CSARNELAGVGEQFF.

Worth noting for this clonotype: A clone one base away is much larger, so this may be a read error. Given the absence of the conserved phenylalanine or tryptophan at the CDR3 end, a read error is likely. This chain joins TRBV29-1 and TRBJ2-1, with 12 bases aligning to TRBD2. Germline trimming cut 4 bases from V and 1 base from J; bases unmatched to any gene: 5. The CDR3 spans 16 residues. The germline V gene has CDR1 SQVTM and CDR2 ANQGSEA. The CDR3 reads CSVVRTSGTSYNEQFL. The CDR3 DNA reads TGCAGCGTTGTCCGGACTAGCGGGACATCCTACAATGAGCAGTTCCTC.

V gene TRBV28 combines with J gene TRBJ2-3, with 9 positions matching TRBD2. Trimming removed 6 bases from V and 1 base from J; junction bases left unmatched: 14. This CDR3 comprises 18 residues. Per germline, CDR1 MDHEN and CDR2 SYDVKM. CDR3 nucleotide sequence: TGTGCCAGCAGACGACACCGGGGCCAGCGGGAGGGCACAGATACGCAGTATTTT. Translation gives CASRRHRGQREGTDTQYF. The whole variable domain, remainder taken from reference TRBV28 and TRBJ2-3, is DVKVTQSSRYLVKRTGEKVFLECVQDMDHENMFWYRQDPGLGLRLIYFSYDVKMKEKGDIPEGYSVSREKKERFSLILESASTNQTSMYLCASRRHRGQREGTDTQYFGPGTRLTVL.

A remark on this clonotype: No DNA is shown, since the ends of the CDR3 on it are uncertain; the CDR3 is the one TCRdb lists. The V call is TRBV27, the J call TRBJ2-6; the table assigns TRBD1, which was not confirmed against the DNA. The germline gives CDR1 MNHEY, CDR2 SMNVEV (reference sequence). The CDR3 is 14 amino acids long, termini counted. CDR3 residues: CASSWGSGANVPTF.

V gene TRBV28 combines with J gene TRBJ1-5, with unresolved D. Per the germline V gene, CDR1 is MDHEN and CDR2 is SYDVKM. Trimming removed 3 bases from V and 0 bases from J, with 12 bases in between. The CDR3 totals 16 residues. The CDR3, as DNA: TGTGCCAGCAGTTTGGCGGGGAGCGGTAGCAATCAGCCCCAGCATTTT. This codes for CASSLAGSGSNQPQHF.

The chain employs TRBV29-1 and TRBJ2-3; no firm D call. Looked up from germline, CDR1 is SQVTM and CDR2 is ANQGSEA. The CDR3 contains 12 residues. V was shortened by 3 bases and J by 3 bases, with 7 bases between the two germline ends. In DNA form, the CDR3 reads TGCAGCGTTGATTCCCTAACAGATACGCAGTATTTT. Translation gives CSVDSLTDTQYF.